The T cell receptor (beta chain) under discussion was sequenced for a study of breast tumors, draining lymph nodes, adjacent tissues. Findings and limits, study-wide: The lymph node origin of tumor T cells was framed as consistent with a hypothesis, not demonstrated. Tumor and nontumor repertoires were significantly more similar in luminal-like than in basal-like breast cancer. The data were judged consistent with most tumor T cells coming from lymph node and expanding in tumor.

MiXCR was run by TCRdb on the multiplex PCR reads, yielding one entry per CDR3 protein. The sample lists roughly 260,000 distinct CDR3 sequences; about 30% were seen once. The CDR3 runs 14 residues. Germline V gives CDR1 SGHRS, CDR2 YFSETQ. The lymph nodes were axillary draining lymph nodes from breast cancer patients. As concerns this clonotype: Its antigen is currently unknown. One end of the junction does not line up with germline, which may come from a read error.

The sequenced material came from axillary lymph node tissue. The J gene is TRBJ2-5, the V gene TRBV5-1; D is uncertain. This clonotype originated in a female donor with breast cancer. Some clones in this sample may be carry-over from other donors' samples. CDR3 amino acids: CASSLLQNQDTQYF. The CDR3 DNA reads TGCGCCAGCAGCTTGTTGCAGAATCAAGACACCCAGTACTTC.